This T cell receptor beta chain was obtained from a study of OX40 agonist ivuxolimab in advanced cancers. As for the study in general: The drug used for patients, ivuxolimab, was an agonistic anti-OX40 (CD134) antibody. The study gave patients intravenous ivuxolimab at 0.01 to 10 mg/kg every 2 weeks.

Repertoires were generated with immunoSEQ multiplex PCR, while TCRdb's copy carries only in-frame clones and drops some. The sample has around 6,000 clones, 80% to 90% seen once; the top ten hold roughly 25%. V dropped 3 bases and J dropped 5; count of bases not matched to a gene: 7. From germline, CDR1 is LNHDA and CDR2 SQIVND (reference sequence). The CDR3 is 15 residues long. With regard to this clone: The antigen is not known.

Any history of autoimmune disease or systemic immunosuppression disqualified patients. Whole-study results and caveats: Among the lowest peripheral clonal expansion occurred in 0.1-3.0 mg/kg partial responders.

The receptor was derived from an adult with an advanced solid tumor such as melanoma, head and neck, liver or kidney cancer. Sequenced material: CD4+ or CD8+ T cells sorted from blood, taken in a trial of the OX40 agonist ivuxolimab. J is TRBJ2-5 and V is TRBV19; 9 bases are shared with TRBD2. CDR3 residues: CASSISLAGWETQYF. CDR3 nucleotide sequence: TGTGCCAGTAGTATCAGTCTAGCGGGGTGGGAGACCCAGTACTTC.